This T cell receptor beta chain was identified during a study of tumor and adjacent non-tumor tissue in lung cancer. Three rounds of nested PCR, following a modified ARM-PCR protocol, produced the TCRbeta library. TCRdb re-called the multiplex PCR reads through MiXCR, storing one row per CDR3 protein. Found here are roughly 150,000 distinct CDR3 sequences, around 65% of them singletons; the top ten hold roughly 18%. RNA was extracted from bulk tissue without any cell sorting. This clonotype was counted at least ten times. The CDR3 has 11 amino acids. V was clipped by 3 bases and J by 5 bases, with 4 bases between them.

This sequence originates from a man between 60 and 70 years old with small cell lung cancer. The chain couples TRBV12-3 or TRBV12-4 to TRBJ2-5; D is uncertain. Material for sequencing was lung tumor tissue. The CDR3 DNA reads as TGTGCCAGCAGTTTCGGGGAGACCCAGTACTTC. This translates into CASSFGETQYF.